This T cell receptor beta chain is drawn from a study of blood T cell repertoires in COVID-19. Study-wide background: Samples representing acute and convalescent COVID-19 were sourced from the United States, Italy and Spain.

The CDR3 has 19 amino acids. Germline-derived CDR1 and CDR2 are LNHNV and YYDKDF (reference sequence). J gave up 1 base and V 0 bases, and 10 bases lay outside the gene matches. Sequencing used immunoSEQ multiplex PCR; TCRdb keeps in-frame clones, though not all of them. The sample lists hundreds of thousands of clones, around 83% occurring once. This clone was counted between two and nine times. Sequenced: peripheral blood. The sequence derives from an elderly man with acute or convalescent COVID-19. The rearrangement joins TRBV15 to TRBJ2-1, with 9 bases matching TRBD2. CDR3 nucleotide sequence: TGTGCCACCAGCAGAGATCTCCATAGCGGGAGCCCTTCCTACAATGAGCAGTTCTTC. It translates to CATSRDLHSGSPSYNEQFF.